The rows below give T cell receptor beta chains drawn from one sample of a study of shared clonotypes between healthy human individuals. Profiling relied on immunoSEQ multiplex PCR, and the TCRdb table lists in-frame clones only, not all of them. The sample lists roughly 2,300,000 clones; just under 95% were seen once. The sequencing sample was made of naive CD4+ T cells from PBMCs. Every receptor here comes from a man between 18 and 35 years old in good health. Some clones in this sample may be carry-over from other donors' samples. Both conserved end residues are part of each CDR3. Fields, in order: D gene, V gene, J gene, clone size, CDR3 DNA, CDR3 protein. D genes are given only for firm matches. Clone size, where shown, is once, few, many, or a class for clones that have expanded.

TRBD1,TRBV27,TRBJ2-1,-,TGTGCCAGCAGCACTTACTTGGGACAGAAGGACGGGGAGCAGTTCTTC,CASSTYLGQKDGEQFF
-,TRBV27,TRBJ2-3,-,TGTGCCAGCAGTTTACGGGCCTCTAGCACAGATACGCAGTATTTT,CASSLRASSTDTQYF
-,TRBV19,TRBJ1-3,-,TGTGCCAGTAGTGGGGGGGGTTCGGAAGGAAACACCATATATTTT,CASSGGGSEGNTIYF
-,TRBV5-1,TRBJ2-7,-,TGCGCCAGCAGCTTGGGGGGCCCGGGCGGATTCCACGAGCAGTACTTC,CASSLGGPGGFHEQYF
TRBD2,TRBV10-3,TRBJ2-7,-,TGTGCCATCAGTGTTCCCCCTACTAGCGGACTGACCTACGAGCAGTACTTC,CAISVPPTSGLTYEQYF
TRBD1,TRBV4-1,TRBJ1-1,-,TGCGCCAGCAGCCCCCAATGGACAGGGGGCTTGGAAGCTTTCTTT,CASSPQWTGGLEAFF
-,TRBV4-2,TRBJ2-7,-,TGTGCCAGCAGCCAAGATGGGACCCAGGTATTTCAGCAGTACTTC,CASSQDGTQVFQQYF
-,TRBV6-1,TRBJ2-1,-,TGTGCCAGCAGTGAACAGAGGGGGTCCTACAATGAGCAGTTCTTC,CASSEQRGSYNEQFF
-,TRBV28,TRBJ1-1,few,TGTGCCAGCAGCCGCGGGCTCCCGAACACTGAAGCTTTCTTT,CASSRGLPNTEAFF
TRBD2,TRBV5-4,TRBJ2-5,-,TGTGCCAGCAGCTTGGCCGGGCTAGCGGGAGGACGGCAGACCCAGTACTTC,CASSLAGLAGGRQTQYF
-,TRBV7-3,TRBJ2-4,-,TGTGCCAGCAGCTCAAACAGGGAGGGCATTCAGTACTTC,CASSSNREGIQYF
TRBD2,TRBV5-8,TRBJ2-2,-,TGTGCCAGCGTCCGACTAGCGGGAGTGGGTACCGGGGAGCTGTTTTTT,CASVRLAGVGTGELFF
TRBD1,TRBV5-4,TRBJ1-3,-,TGTGCCAGCAGCTTCTGGCAGGGGGCCGGAAACACCATATATTTT,CASSFWQGAGNTIYF
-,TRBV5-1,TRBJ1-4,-,TGCGCCAGCAGTCCAGGGGATGTGGCTAATGAAAAACTGTTTTTT,CASSPGDVANEKLFF
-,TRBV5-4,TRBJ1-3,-,TGTGCCAGCAGCTGGGGGGACCCTCTCGCTGGAAACACCATATATTTT,CASSWGDPLAGNTIYF
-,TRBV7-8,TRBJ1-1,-,TGTGCCAGCAGCTTAGTTGCGCGGAACACTGAAGCTTTCTTT,CASSLVARNTEAFF
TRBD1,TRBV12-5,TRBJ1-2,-,TGTGCTAGTGGTTTGGACAGGGGTGGCTACACCTTC,CASGLDRGGYTF
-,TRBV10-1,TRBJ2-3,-,TGCGCCAGCAGTGAGTTCCGGATCACAGATACGCAGTATTTT,CASSEFRITDTQYF
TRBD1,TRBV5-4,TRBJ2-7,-,TGTGCCAGCAGCTTTTGGGACAGGGAGCGATACGAGCAGTACTTC,CASSFWDRERYEQYF
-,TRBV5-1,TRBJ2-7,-,TGCGCCAGCAGCTTGGTATCGTCCTACGAGCAGTACTTC,CASSLVSSYEQYF
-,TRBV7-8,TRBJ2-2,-,TGTGCCAGCAGCTTAGTACGCTCCGGGGAGCTGTTTTTT,CASSLVRSGELFF
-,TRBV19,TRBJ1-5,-,TGTGCCAGCAATGAATTCGGGACAAGCAATCAGCCCCAGCATTTT,CASNEFGTSNQPQHF
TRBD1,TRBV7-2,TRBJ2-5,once,TGTGCCAGCAGCTTGGCAGGGGGACAGACAGAGACCCAGTACTTC,CASSLAGGQTETQYF
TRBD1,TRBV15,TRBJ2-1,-,TGTGCCACCAGCCGAGGGGACAGGGATCACAATGAGCAGTTCTTC,CATSRGDRDHNEQFF
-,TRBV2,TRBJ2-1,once,TGTGCCAGCAGGCTGACGGGACTTTACAATGAGCAGTTCTTC,CASRLTGLYNEQFF
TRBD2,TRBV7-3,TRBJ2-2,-,TGTGCCAGCAGCTCGGCGGGACTAGCGCCCACCGGGGAGCTGTTTTTT,CASSSAGLAPTGELFF
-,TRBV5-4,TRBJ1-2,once,TGTGCCAGCAGCTCTTGGACACCTAACTATGGCTACACCTTC,CASSSWTPNYGYTF
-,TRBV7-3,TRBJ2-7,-,TGTGCCAGCAGCTTAACGAGGAACTACGAGCAGTACTTC,CASSLTRNYEQYF
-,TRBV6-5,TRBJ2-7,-,TGTGCCAGCAGTTACTGGGGAAGGGTTGCCTACGAGCAGTACTTC,CASSYWGRVAYEQYF
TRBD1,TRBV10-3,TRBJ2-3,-,TGTGCCATCGGACAGGGTGCAGATACGCAGTATTTT,CAIGQGADTQYF
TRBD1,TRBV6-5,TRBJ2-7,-,TGTGCCAGCAGAACCGGGACAGGGGGCTACGAGCAGTACTTC,CASRTGTGGYEQYF
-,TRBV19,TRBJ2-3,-,TGTGCCAGTAGTATAGGCGGGGGCACAGATACGCAGTATTTT,CASSIGGGTDTQYF
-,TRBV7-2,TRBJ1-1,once,TGTGCCAGCAGACTCTCACCGGACGGGAACACTGAAGCTTTCTTT,CASRLSPDGNTEAFF
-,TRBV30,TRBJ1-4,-,TGTGCCTGGAGTGTACGAGACAGATGGAATGAAAAACTGTTTTTT,CAWSVRDRWNEKLFF
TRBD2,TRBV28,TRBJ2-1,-,TGTGCCAGCAGCCAACCCCCGGGACTAGCAGCCTACAATGAGCAGTTCTTC,CASSQPPGLAAYNEQFF
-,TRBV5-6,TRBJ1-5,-,TGTGCCAGCAGCTTGGGGGGCGGGGATCAGCCCCAGCATTTT,CASSLGGGDQPQHF
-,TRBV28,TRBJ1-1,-,TGTGCCAGCAGTCGTGGGTTCACTGAAGCTTTCTTT,CASSRGFTEAFF
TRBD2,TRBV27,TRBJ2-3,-,TGTGCCAGCAGACTACTAGCGGGACCAGATACGCAGTATTTT,CASRLLAGPDTQYF
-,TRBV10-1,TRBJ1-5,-,TGCGCCAGCGGTTCAGGTAATCAGCCCCAGCATTTT,CASGSGNQPQHF
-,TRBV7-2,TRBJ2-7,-,TGTGCCAGCAGCTCCCATCCACCCTACGAGCAGTACTTC,CASSSHPPYEQYF
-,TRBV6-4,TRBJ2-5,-,TGTGCCAGCATTGATGGGATTGTCGAGACCCAGTACTTC,CASIDGIVETQYF
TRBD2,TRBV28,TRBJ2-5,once,TGTGCCAGCAGTTTTAGCGGGAGGGCACAAGAGACCCAGTACTTC,CASSFSGRAQETQYF